The source of this T cell receptor beta chain is a study of blood T cell repertoires in COVID-19. Measured with immunoSEQ multiplex PCR; TCRdb has only the in-frame clones, and not every one. The table shows 200,000 to 300,000 clones, with approximately 90% occurring only once. Material: peripheral blood. The sequence came from a woman aged 40 to 50 who had recovered from COVID-19.

CDR3 region: CASSLTGGGTEAFF. The CDR3 nucleotides read TGTGCCAGCAGCTTGACAGGGGGCGGCACTGAAGCTTTCTTT. The chain couples TRBV7-9 to TRBJ1-1, with 10 bases that match TRBD1. CDR3 length equals 14 residues. J was trimmed by 4 bases and V by 3 bases; bases with no gene match: 2. Germline CDR1 and CDR2: SEHNR and FQNEAQ (reference sequence).